These 22 T cell receptor beta chains share one sample of origin, sequenced in a study of shared clonotypes between healthy human individuals. Clones were sequenced by immunoSEQ multiplex PCR, and TCRdb holds only the in-frame ones, with some missing. The top ten hold around 0.33% of the sample, which has fewer than 1.6 million clones, approximately 98.5% seen once. Sequenced: naive CD4+ T cells sorted from blood. Subset defined: CD45RA+ positively selected. The receptors here all came from a young man in good health.

The CDR3 is CAWNGRQGGYEQYF. The CDR3 nucleotides are TGTGCCTGGAATGGTAGACAGGGGGGTTACGAGCAGTACTTC. V is TRBV30 and J is TRBJ2-7; 9 bases line up with TRBD1. Trimming at V came to 4 bases and at J to 4 bases, leaving 8 bases not matched to a gene. From germline, CDR1 is GTSNPN and CDR2 SVGIG (reference sequence). CDR3 length: 14 residues.

The chain couples TRBV7-2 to TRBJ2-5; TRBD1 matches 7 bases. The V gene's germline CDR1 is SGHTA and CDR2 FQGNSA. The CDR3 covers 14 residues. Trimming cost V 5 bases and J 5 bases; bases outside gene matches: 8. In DNA, the CDR3 is TGTGCCAGCAGCCCGCCGACAGGGTTGGAGACCCAGTACTTC. Amino acids: CASSPPTGLETQYF.

The chain is built from TRBV2 and TRBJ2-5; a possible D gene is TRBD1 (6 bases). Germline V gene sequence: CDR1 SNHLY, CDR2 FYNNEI. The CDR3 is 15 amino acids. V dropped 6 bases and J dropped 4 bases, with 18 bases sitting between them. The CDR3: CASSAGTPGVETQYF. For the CDR3, the DNA is TGTGCCAGCAGCGCTGGGACCCCAGGGGTAGAGACCCAGTACTTC.

The chain combines TRBV5-5 with TRBJ1-1; possibly TRBD1 for D (5 bases). The CDR3 has 16 residues. Germline values: CDR1 SGHKS, CDR2 YYEKEE (reference sequence). V was clipped by 2 bases and J by 1 base, with 15 bases between them. The CDR3 DNA is TGTGCCAGCAGCTTCGGGGCTCATATTAGGAACACTGAAGCTTTCTTT. The encoded protein is CASSFGAHIRNTEAFF.

This sequence joins TRBV19 and TRBJ2-5; 10 nucleotides align to TRBD2. Per germline, CDR1 LNHDA and CDR2 SQIVND (reference sequence). V was pared by 3 bases and J by 4 bases, with 8 bases of the junction left unmatched. The CDR3 contains 16 residues. The CDR3 is CASSILAGAGPETQYF. For the CDR3, the DNA is TGTGCCAGTAGTATTCTAGCGGGAGCAGGGCCAGAGACCCAGTACTTC.

This rearrangement joins TRBV6-4 to TRBJ1-5; 7 bases line up with TRBD1. The ends lost 6 bases at V and 7 bases at J; junction bases unmatched: 6. The CDR3 consists of 13 residues. The germline V gene has CDR1 MRHNA and CDR2 SNTAGT. DNA of the CDR3: TGTGCCAGCAGCCGACAGGGAGGCCAGCCCCAGCATTTT. Encoded protein: CASSRQGGQPQHF.

Note on this clone: This sample also contains other DNA sequences that code for the same CDR3. This chain links TRBV11-2 with TRBJ2-7; D possibly corresponds to TRBD1 (5 bases). Germline V gene sequence: CDR1 SGHAT, CDR2 FQNNGV. The CDR3 spans 12 residues. The V end was cut by 4 bases, the J end by 3 bases, with 7 bases between. The DNA for the CDR3 is TGTGCCAGCAGCTCTGACAGCTACGAGCAGTACTTC. Translation gives CASSSDSYEQYF.

The V and J genes are TRBV5-4 and TRBJ1-1; TRBD1 agrees at 8 bases. CDR1 SGHNT and CDR2 YYREEE come from the germline V gene (reference sequence). There are 15 residues in the CDR3. After removal of 4 bases from V and 4 bases from J, the junction contained 9 bases not matched to a gene. The CDR3 DNA is TGTGCCAGCAGCGAAAGCCAGGGGGCGGCCACTGAAGCTTTCTTT. Protein sequence: CASSESQGAATEAFF.

This clone has more than one count but fewer than ten. This chain connects TRBV2 to TRBJ1-5; TRBD1 aligns across 8 bases. Germline loops: CDR1 SNHLY, CDR2 FYNNEI. V was pared by 6 bases and J by 6 bases, with 4 bases of the junction left unmatched. The CDR3 covers 13 residues. The CDR3: CASRKTGVQPQHF. The CDR3 DNA reads TGTGCCAGCAGAAAGACAGGGGTTCAGCCCCAGCATTTT.

The chain links TRBV6-4 to TRBJ2-3; 13 positions agree with TRBD2. Trimming took 3 bases from V and 8 from J; bases not matched to a gene: 14. CDR1 and CDR2 (germline): MRHNA, SNTAGT. The CDR3 spans 18 residues. CDR3 DNA sequence: TGTGCCAGCAGTGAGGTTTGGACTAGCGGGAGCCGGGCCTTTACGCAGTATTTT. It encodes CASSEVWTSGSRAFTQYF.

V is TRBV11-2 and J is TRBJ2-7; 7 positions agree with TRBD1. The trim removed 4 bases at V and 0 bases at J, leaving 6 bases unmatched. CDR3 size: 15 residues. Per germline, CDR1 SGHAT and CDR2 FQNNGV. This chain's CDR3 is CASSSIRDSSYEQYF. CDR3 DNA sequence: TGTGCCAGCAGCTCCATCCGGGACAGCTCCTACGAGCAGTACTTC. Combining the CDR3 with reference TRBV11-2 and TRBJ2-7 gives the whole variable domain EAGVAQSPRYKIIEKRQSVAFWCNPISGHATLYWYQQILGQGPKLLIQFQNNGVVDDSQLPKDRFSAERLKGVDSTLKIQPAKLEDSAVYLCASSSIRDSSYEQYFGPGTRLTVT.

J is TRBJ2-7 and V is TRBV30; TRBD2 aligns across 10 bases. Germline lookup yields CDR1 GTSNPN and CDR2 SVGIG (reference sequence). J lost 3 bases, V lost 0 bases, and 5 bases had no gene match. CDR3 length equals 15 residues. CDR3: CAWSVFLAGDYEQYF. As DNA, the CDR3 is TGTGCCTGGAGTGTATTCCTAGCGGGAGACTACGAGCAGTACTTC.

The chain is built from TRBV5-4 and TRBJ2-3; 10 bases fit TRBD2. Germline loops: CDR1 SGHNT, CDR2 YYREEE (reference sequence). The V gene end was trimmed by 3 bases and the J gene end by 0 bases; junction bases not matched to a gene: 13. This CDR3 contains 19 residues. The CDR3 spells CASSSPPRLAGVSTDTQYF. CDR3 DNA sequence: TGTGCCAGCAGCTCCCCCCCCAGGCTAGCGGGAGTTAGCACAGATACGCAGTATTTT.

To note about this clone: Other DNA sequences in the same sample also yield this CDR3. The chain's CDR3 is CSVASSGANVLTF. CDR3 nucleotide sequence: TGCAGCGTTGCGAGCTCTGGGGCCAACGTCCTGACTTTC. The V call is TRBV29-1, the J call TRBJ2-6; D gene uncertain. CDR1 and CDR2 from the germline V gene are SQVTM and ANQGSEA. CDR3 size: 13 residues. V was shortened by 4 bases and J by 0 bases, with 4 bases between the two germline ends. Filled out from reference TRBV29-1 and TRBJ2-6, the complete variable domain reads SAVISQKPSRDICQRGTSLTIQCQVDSQVTMMFWYRQQPGQSLTLIATANQGSEATYESGFVIDKFPISRPNLTFSTLTVSNMSPEDSSIYLCSVASSGANVLTFGAGSRLTVL.

This chain links TRBV9 with TRBJ2-7; unclear D gene. Germline V gene sequence: CDR1 SGDLS, CDR2 YYNGEE. Trimming removed 0 bases at V and 2 bases at J, with 12 bases between. CDR3 length: 15 residues. The CDR3, as DNA: TGTGCCAGCAGCGTAGGATCGGCGGATACCTACGAGCAGTACTTC. Protein sequence: CASSVGSADTYEQYF.

This chain connects TRBV5-1 to TRBJ1-2, with no clear D. The CDR3 spans 14 residues. Trimming left V 5 bases short and J 4 bases short, with 15 bases between. Germline loops: CDR1 SGHRS, CDR2 YFSETQ. CDR3 coding DNA: TGCGCCAGCAGGCGTTCCGATGGCACCTATGGCTACACCTTC. Its protein is CASRRSDGTYGYTF.

This clone appeared once. The gene calls are TRBV5-1 and TRBJ2-3; either TRBD1 or TRBD2 may supply D (5 bases each). CDR3 length: 16 amino acids. The germline V gene has CDR1 SGHRS and CDR2 YFSETQ. Trimming removed 1 base from V and 7 bases from J, with 19 bases in between. CDR3 sequence (DNA): TGCGCCAGCAGCTTGCTTTGGGGGAGCAACGAAAATACGCAGTATTTT. Translated, it gives CASSLLWGSNENTQYF.

The chain carries TRBV28 and TRBJ2-3, with a tentative D call TRBD2 (6 bases). The CDR3 covers 14 residues. Per germline, CDR1 MDHEN and CDR2 SYDVKM. V lost 6 bases, J lost 0 bases, and 10 bases lay in between. The CDR3 DNA is TGTGCCAGCAGGACCGGGGGTAGCACAGATACGCAGTATTTT. Translation gives CASRTGGSTDTQYF. Supplemented by reference TRBV28 and TRBJ2-3, the full variable domain reads DVKVTQSSRYLVKRTGEKVFLECVQDMDHENMFWYRQDPGLGLRLIYFSYDVKMKEKGDIPEGYSVSREKKERFSLILESASTNQTSMYLCASRTGGSTDTQYFGPGTRLTVL.

The V call is TRBV5-1, the J call TRBJ2-3; 9 bases are a match to TRBD2. There are 18 residues in the CDR3. V lost 6 bases, J lost 4 bases, and 18 bases stayed unmatched. Germline V gene lookup returns CDR1 SGHRS and CDR2 YFSETQ. In DNA form, the CDR3 reads TGCGCCAGCACGCCGTTTAGCGGGAGTGGGATTGACGCAGATACGCAGTATTTT. Translation: CASTPFSGSGIDADTQYF.

The V gene is TRBV6-4, the J gene TRBJ2-2, with D possibly being TRBD1 (5 bases). The CDR3 runs 15 residues. Germline lookup yields CDR1 MRHNA and CDR2 SNTAGT. V dropped 2 bases and J dropped 5 bases, with 12 bases sitting between them. The CDR3 nucleotides are TGTGCCAGCAGTGACGGGCAGGGAAAGACCGGGGAGCTGTTTTTT. Residues: CASSDGQGKTGELFF.

The CDR3 DNA reads TGTGCCAGTAGTCCAACAGGAGCTCTTGGCGGCTACACCTTC. As protein: CASSPTGALGGYTF. This rearrangement joins TRBV19 to TRBJ1-2; a possible D gene is TRBD1 (5 bases). Trimming removed 5 bases at V and 8 bases at J, with 18 bases between. The length of the CDR3 is 14 residues. Looked up from germline, CDR1 is LNHDA and CDR2 is SQIVND (reference sequence).

The V and J genes are TRBV6-4 and TRBJ2-1, with TRBD2 as a possible D gene (6 bases). V lost 0 bases and J lost 4, with 10 bases in between. CDR3 length: 15 amino acids. CDR1 and CDR2 from the germline V gene are MRHNA and SNTAGT. CDR3 DNA sequence: TGTGCCAGCAGTGACTCTCGCGGGAAGTACAATGAGCAGTTCTTC. As protein: CASSDSRGKYNEQFF.